This T cell receptor beta chain was sequenced for a study of T cell repertoires in cytomegalovirus infection. Study-wide results and caveats: People with CMV and the relevant HLA were identified by cumulative public TCR beta family frequency. It was HLA-C-restricted CMV-specific TCR beta clonotypes that dominated the response ex vivo.

Looked up from germline, CDR1 is LGHNA and CDR2 is YSLEER. The CDR3 is made up of 15 amino acids. Trimming took off 0 bases at V and 5 bases at J, with 14 bases between the two ends. MiXCR, run by TCRdb on the reads, gives a single entry per CDR3 protein. The data hold about 310,000 distinct CDR3 sequences, with roughly a sixth observed a single time. As regards this clonotype: As yet, its antigen is unknown.

What was sequenced was PBMCs. The rearrangement links TRBV4-3 to TRBJ2-7; D might be TRBD1 or TRBD2, each matching 5 bases. The clonotype was recovered from a human donor in good health (CMV status not recorded). Some clones in this sample may be carry-over from other donors' samples. The CDR3 region is CASSQDSGGRNEQYF. The CDR3 region has the DNA TGCGCCAGCAGCCAAGATAGTGGGGGAAGAAACGAGCAGTACTTC.